Detailed here is one T cell receptor (beta chain). Its antigen is not known. The data were taken from a study of T-cell memory formation after mild COVID-19. Study overall: Most TCR clusters belonged to a single donor. Broader study findings: Pre-infection memory carried some responding clones, suggesting that cross-reactive memory joined.

Germline V CDR1 and CDR2: SGHRS, YFSETQ. The ends lost 4 bases at V and 4 bases at J; junction bases unmatched: 4. The CDR3 consists of 13 residues. One entry per CDR3 protein, called by TCRdb with MiXCR from the 5' RACE reads. Of roughly 340,000 distinct CDR3 sequences in the sample, more than 15% are singletons; the top ten hold under 25%. Sequencing was carried out using PBMCs or a T cell subset sorted from them (not recorded which). The V gene is TRBV5-1, the J gene TRBJ2-7; TRBD1 matches at 8 bases. The sequence derives from a young man who had mild COVID-19 (a few samples of this study predate the infection). Cell type and time point are not known. CDR3 coding DNA: TGCGCCAGCAGCCCGACAGGGGCATACGAGCAGTACTTC. Its protein is CASSPTGAYEQYF.